The rows below give T cell receptor beta chains drawn from one sample of a study of control samples from healthy donors and cancer patients. This table comes from immunoSEQ multiplex PCR, and its TCRdb copy is limited to in-frame clones, with some not included. The sample shows 150,000 to 180,000 clones, just under 95% of them seen only once. The specimen sequenced was blood. The source of these receptors is a middle-aged man in good health. Each CDR3 is given with its conserved first and last residue.

TRBV29-1	TRBJ2-5	CSVGGQGNWETQYF
TRBV21-1	TRBJ2-3	CASSNREHSSFTDTQYF
TRBV24-1	TRBJ1-2	CATSGGPGFNYGYTF
TRBV4-1	TRBJ2-2	CASSQVGLAGANTGELFF
TRBV5-3	TRBJ2-3	CARSLGNAQYF
TRBV6-6	TRBJ1-3	CASSQGTLNRRWGNTIYF
TRBV18	TRBJ1-3	CASSARQTGGGNTIYF
TRBV7-9	TRBJ1-2	CASSLAASGYTF
TRBV5-4	TRBJ1-1	CAGSQTGSGFEAFF
TRBV12-3/TRBV12-4	TRBJ1-6	CASSKRWTPLHF